A selection of T cell receptor beta chains follows, all from one sample in a study of CD8 T cells in ankylosing spondylitis. TCRdb used MiXCR to reprocess the 5' RACE reads, holding one entry per CDR3 protein. The sample has approximately 250,000 distinct CDR3 sequences; roughly a tenth are singletons. Sequencing was performed on blood, either unsorted or a sorted T cell fraction (not recorded which). The receptor source for this set is a male donor with ankylosing spondylitis or in good health (not recorded which). CDR3s include the opening cysteine and the closing phenylalanine or tryptophan. Fields, in order: J gene, clone size, V gene, D gene, CDR3 protein, CDR3 DNA. A D gene is named only where the DNA matches it firmly. Clone size is shown for a subset of rows, as once, few, many or a class of expanded clone.

TRBJ2-1 many TRBV5-1 TRBD1 CASSLEGQGVRNEQFF TGCGCCAGCAGCTTGGAGGGACAGGGGGTAAGGAATGAGCAGTTCTTC
TRBJ1-1 few TRBV19 - CASSPGRQAFF TGTGCCAGTAGTCCGGGACGCCAAGCTTTCTTT
TRBJ1-2 few TRBV7-9 TRBD1 CASSWGQGLYGYTF TGTGCCAGCAGCTGGGGACAGGGCCTATATGGCTACACCTTC
TRBJ2-5 many TRBV5-1 - CASSLDWGRETQYF TGCGCCAGCAGCTTGGATTGGGGGCGCGAGACCCAGTACTTC
TRBJ1-2 few TRBV12-5 - CASGLGQDYGYTF TGTGCTAGTGGTTTGGGACAGGACTATGGCTACACCTTC
TRBJ2-7 - TRBV19 - CTSGHRRAEQYF TGTACCAGTGGACATCGGCGGGCAGAGCAGTACTTC
TRBJ1-1 - TRBV10-1 - CASSEGLGGGNTEAFF TGCGCCAGCAGTGAAGGTCTGGGTGGCGGGAACACTGAAGCTTTCTTT
TRBJ2-1 medium-sized TRBV7-8 - CASSFPRGLHNEQFF TGTGCCAGCAGCTTCCCGAGGGGCCTCCACAATGAGCAGTTCTTC
TRBJ2-1 many TRBV9 TRBD1 CASSVARTGDEQFF TGTGCCAGCAGCGTAGCCAGGACAGGCGATGAGCAGTTCTTC
TRBJ2-7 few TRBV6-2/TRBV6-3 TRBD2 CASSSLGSGTYEQYF TGTGCCAGCAGTTCCCTAGGTAGCGGGACCTACGAGCAGTACTTC
TRBJ1-1 many TRBV4-2 - CASSQETGKGEAFF TGTGCCAGCAGCCAAGAAACAGGGAAAGGTGAAGCTTTCTTT
TRBJ2-3 few TRBV12-3/TRBV12-4 - CASIRGPGDTQYF TGTGCCAGCATTAGAGGGCCTGGAGATACGCAGTATTTT
TRBJ2-1 few TRBV5-1 - CASSLANRGKTDEQFF TGCGCCAGCAGCTTGGCCAATAGGGGAAAAACCGATGAGCAGTTCTTC
TRBJ2-5 many TRBV20-1 TRBD2 CSARTSGPRRTQYF TGCAGTGCTCGGACTAGCGGCCCTCGTAGGACCCAGTACTTC
TRBJ1-6 - TRBV7-9 TRBD1 CASSAGTGSSYNSPLHF TGTGCCAGCAGCGCCGGGACAGGGAGCTCCTATAATTCACCCCTCCACTTT
TRBJ2-1 many TRBV25-1 TRBD2 CASSEYRSGGSNEQFF TGTGCCAGCAGTGAATACAGGAGCGGGGGGTCCAATGAGCAGTTCTTC
TRBJ1-1 - TRBV7-7 - CASSLDGARTEAFF TGTGCCAGCAGCTTAGATGGTGCGAGAACTGAAGCTTTCTTT
TRBJ2-1 many TRBV5-6 - CASSFRDAYNEQFF TGTGCCAGCAGCTTCCGGGACGCCTACAATGAGCAGTTCTTC
TRBJ2-3 - TRBV5-1 TRBD2 CASSLISGSQDTPYF TGCGCCAGCAGCTTGATTAGCGGGAGTCAAGATACGCCGTATTTT
TRBJ1-3 few TRBV7-2 - CASSPSRGSGNTIYF TGTGCCAGCAGCCCTTCGAGGGGCTCTGGAAACACCATATATTTT
TRBJ1-4 - TRBV7-9 - CASSLWGDSNEKLFF TGTGCCAGCAGCTTATGGGGAGACTCTAATGAAAAACTGTTTTTT
TRBJ1-5 - TRBV7-9 - CASSSRRGQPQHF TGTGCCAGCAGCTCCCGGAGGGGACAGCCCCAGCATTTT
TRBJ2-7 many TRBV27 TRBD1 CASSFGTGNYEQYF TGTGCCAGCAGTTTCGGGACAGGGAACTACGAGCAGTACTTC
TRBJ2-5 - TRBV20-1 TRBD1 CSATGQDVRETQYF TGCAGTGCCACCGGACAGGACGTCCGGGAGACCCAGTACTTC
TRBJ1-2 - TRBV7-9 - CASSLVPTGGGYTF TGTGCCAGCAGCTTAGTCCCCACAGGAGGGGGCTACACCTTC
TRBJ2-7 many TRBV9 TRBD1 CASSAQGADEQYF TGTGCCAGCAGCGCACAGGGGGCGGACGAGCAGTACTTC
TRBJ1-4 many TRBV2 - CASSFQGSPRTNEKLFF TGTGCCAGCAGTTTCCAAGGGTCTCCAAGGACTAATGAAAAACTGTTTTTT
TRBJ2-3 many TRBV5-1 - CASGGGRTDTQYF TGCGCCAGCGGGGGGGGCCGCACAGATACGCAGTATTTT
TRBJ2-3 many TRBV5-5 - CASSLSRGSTDTQYF TGTGCCAGCAGCTTGAGTCGAGGAAGCACAGATACGCAGTATTTT